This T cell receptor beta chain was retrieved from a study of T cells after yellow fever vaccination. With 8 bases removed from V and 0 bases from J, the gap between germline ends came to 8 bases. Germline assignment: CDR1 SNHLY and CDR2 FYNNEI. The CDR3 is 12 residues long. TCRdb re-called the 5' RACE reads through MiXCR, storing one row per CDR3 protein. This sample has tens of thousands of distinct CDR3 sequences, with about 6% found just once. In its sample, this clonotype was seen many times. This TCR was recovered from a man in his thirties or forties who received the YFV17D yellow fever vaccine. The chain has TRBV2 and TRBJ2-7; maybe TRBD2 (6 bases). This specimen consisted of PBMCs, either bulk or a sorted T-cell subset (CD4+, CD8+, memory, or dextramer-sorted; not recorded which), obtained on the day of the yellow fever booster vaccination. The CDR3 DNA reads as TGTGCCAGCGGCGGGGACTCCTACGAGCAGTACTTC. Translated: CASGGDSYEQYF.